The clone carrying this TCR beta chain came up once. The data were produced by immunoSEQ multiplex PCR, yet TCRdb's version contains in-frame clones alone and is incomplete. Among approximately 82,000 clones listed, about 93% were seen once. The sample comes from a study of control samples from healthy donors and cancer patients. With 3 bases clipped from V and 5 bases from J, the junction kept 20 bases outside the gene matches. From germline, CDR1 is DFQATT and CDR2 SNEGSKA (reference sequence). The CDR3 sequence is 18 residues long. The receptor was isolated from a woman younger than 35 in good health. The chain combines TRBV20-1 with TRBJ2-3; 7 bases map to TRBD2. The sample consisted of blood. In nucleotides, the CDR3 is TGCAGTGCTAGTCTAGTGCCTAGCGGTCCCCCTCTGGAAGATACGCAGTATTTT. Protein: CSASLVPSGPPLEDTQYF.